This record concerns one T cell receptor beta chain sequence. The CDR3 contains 15 residues. The J segment lost 2 bases and the V segment lost 2 bases, leaving 5 bases of the junction unmatched. Some clones are missing from TCRdb's copy, which holds only in-frame ones; the method was immunoSEQ multiplex PCR. The sample gives around 500,000 clones, roughly nine tenths of which show up once; approximately 8.3% is in the top ten. The sample is drawn from a study of blood T cell repertoires in COVID-19. The clonotype was recovered from a woman aged 55-69 years who had recovered from COVID-19. The chain couples TRBV5-3 to TRBJ2-7, with 9 bases identical to TRBD1. TRBV5-3 counts as an open reading frame of uncertain function. Sequencing was done on a sample of PBMCs or T cells enriched from blood (not recorded which). The CDR3 here is CARSFGTGFTYEQYF. DNA of the CDR3: TGTGCCAGAAGCTTCGGGACAGGGTTCACCTACGAGCAGTACTTC.